Listed here are 23 T cell receptor beta chains from one sample, sequenced in a study of response to subunit inactivated influenza vaccine. TCRdb redid the calling of the RT-PCR reads with MiXCR, one entry per CDR3 protein. The sample records more than 250,000 distinct CDR3 sequences, just over 20% being singletons. The starting material was PBMCs from blood, obtained less than 22 months after vaccination. These receptors were taken from a man in his fifties or sixties who received an inactivated influenza vaccine.

A few counts support this clonotype. This chain uses TRBV6-4 with TRBJ1-2; the D gene is possibly TRBD1 (6 bases). Trimming took off 2 bases at V and 4 bases at J, with 14 bases between the two ends. Per germline, CDR1 MRHNA and CDR2 SNTAGT. The CDR3 is 15 residues long. The CDR3 DNA sequence: TGTGCCAGCAGTGACGGGGCGGGGGCCGGCTATGGCTACACCTTC. Protein product: CASSDGAGAGYGYTF.

The V call is TRBV12-3 or TRBV12-4, the J call TRBJ2-7; D remains unclear. V gave up 5 bases and J gave up 3 bases, with 11 bases separating them. This CDR3 spans 13 amino acids. CDR3 sequence (DNA): TGTGCCAGCAGTAGGGCTTCCCTCTACGAGCAGTACTTC. Translation: CASSRASLYEQYF.

As for this clonotype: Its ends do not fully match the called genes, so a read error is possible. The rearrangement links TRBV5-4 to TRBJ1-2; D may be TRBD1 (5 bases). This CDR3 comprises 14 residues. Germline assignment: CDR1 SGHNT and CDR2 YYREEE (reference sequence). The CDR3 region is CASSPTGDNYGYSF. The CDR3 nucleotides read TGTGCCAGCAGCCCCACGGGGGATAACTATGGCTACTCCTTC. The full variable domain, with the rest looked up from reference TRBV5-4 and TRBJ1-2, is ETGVTQSPTHLIKTRGQQVTLRCSSQSGHNTVSWYQQALGQGPQFIFQYYREEENGRGNFPPRFSGLQFPNYSSELNVNALELDDSALYLCASSPTGDNYGYSFGSGTRLTVV.

This clonotype appeared a few times. This chain uses TRBV9 with TRBJ2-7; D may correspond to TRBD1 or TRBD2 (5 bases each). Trimming cost V 0 bases and J 4 bases, with 23 bases left between them. The length of the CDR3 is 18 residues. From germline, CDR1 is SGDLS and CDR2 YYNGEE. The CDR3 nucleotides are TGTGCCAGCAGCGTAGCCCGAGGGGCAGGGTTCGGTCGTTACGAGCAGTACTTC. This gives the protein CASSVARGAGFGRYEQYF.

This clonotype came up a few times. The chain uses TRBV29-1 and TRBJ2-7, with TRBD2 matching 7 bases. J was trimmed by 2 bases and V by 4 bases; bases with no gene match: 8. Germline CDR1 SQVTM, CDR2 ANQGSEA. The CDR3 runs to 14 residues. The CDR3 DNA reads as TGCAGCGTTGTAATCGGGGGGAACCCCTACGAGCAGTACTTC. As protein: CSVVIGGNPYEQYF.

The table lists this clonotype with a count of one. The rearrangement joins TRBV20-1 to TRBJ2-2; D not resolved. This CDR3 has 14 amino acids. The germline V gene encodes CDR1 DFQATT and CDR2 SNEGSKA (reference sequence). V lost 1 base to trimming and J lost 3 bases, with 9 bases between them. CDR3 bases: TGCAGTGCTAGAGGCCAAGGGTACACCGGGGAGCTGTTTTTT. Its protein is CSARGQGYTGELFF.

J is TRBJ2-7 and V is TRBV10-3, with D maybe TRBD1 (7 bases). The germline V gene encodes CDR1 ENHRY and CDR2 SYGVKD. CDR3 length equals 14 residues. The V gene lost 6 bases and the J gene lost 2 bases, with 14 bases spanning the gap. The CDR3 here is CAISAGQTTYEQYF. The CDR3 DNA sequence: TGTGCCATCAGCGCGGGACAGACTACCTACGAGCAGTACTTC.

Many counts were recorded for this clonotype. This chain joins TRBV5-1 and TRBJ2-2, with a possible D match to TRBD2 (7 bases). This CDR3 has 14 amino acids. Per germline, CDR1 SGHRS and CDR2 YFSETQ. Trimming stripped 5 bases from V and 5 bases from J, with 13 bases between. The CDR3 loop is CASRSQGGTGELFF. In DNA, the CDR3 is TGCGCCAGCAGGTCACAGGGAGGGACCGGGGAGCTGTTTTTT.

V is TRBV12-3 or TRBV12-4 and J is TRBJ1-3; D call uncertain. The CDR3 is made up of 15 amino acids. V gave up 7 bases and J gave up 6 bases, with 19 bases separating them. In nucleotides, the CDR3 is TGTGCCAGCAATCCCTCTAGGCACACTCCAAACACCATATATTTT. As protein: CASNPSRHTPNTIYF.

In its sample, this clonotype was seen a few times. The chain carries TRBV12-3 or TRBV12-4 and TRBJ1-6, with D hard to call. Trimming pared 4 bases from V and 10 bases from J, leaving 8 bases between. This CDR3 region has 12 residues. The CDR3 region has the DNA TGTGCCAGCAGTTCGACCGTCTCACCCCTCCACTTT. It codes for CASSSTVSPLHF.

The CDR3 nucleotides read TGTGCCAGCAGTCGGAGCATCGATGAGCAGTTCTTC. Amino acids: CASSRSIDEQFF. This chain uses TRBV27 with TRBJ2-1; D gene uncertain. V lost 5 bases and J lost 8, with 10 bases in between. In germline, CDR1 is MNHEY, CDR2 SMNVEV (reference sequence). The CDR3 covers 12 residues.

V usage is TRBV20-1 and J usage is TRBJ1-1; D unresolved. With 0 bases removed from V and 8 bases from J, the gap between germline ends came to 13 bases. Germline V gene sequence: CDR1 DFQATT, CDR2 SNEGSKA (reference sequence). This CDR3 comprises 13 residues. CDR3 nucleotide sequence: TGCAGTGCTAGAGATCCCCGGGCCCCCGAAGCTTTCTTT. Translating gives CSARDPRAPEAFF.

In its sample, this clonotype was seen many times. The chain is built from TRBV4-3 and TRBJ1-4; D is ambiguous. Trimming removed 0 bases from V and 6 bases from J, with 11 bases in between. Germline values: CDR1 LGHNA, CDR2 YSLEER. This CDR3 is 15 amino acids long. CDR3 protein: CASSQDAGLYEKLFF. The CDR3 nucleotides are TGCGCCAGCAGCCAAGATGCCGGACTTTATGAAAAACTGTTTTTT.

This clonotype appeared a few times. This chain joins TRBV9 and TRBJ2-1; D is perhaps TRBD2 (6 bases). V dropped 4 bases and J dropped 3 bases, with 14 bases sitting between them. This CDR3 region has 15 residues. Germline-derived CDR1 and CDR2 are SGDLS and YYNGEE. CDR3 protein: CASSSGTSIYNEQFF. In DNA form, the CDR3 reads TGTGCCAGCAGCTCTGGCACTAGCATCTACAATGAGCAGTTCTTC.

The rearrangement links TRBV14 to TRBJ2-7, with TRBD1 identical over 7 bases. The ends lost 5 bases at V and 2 bases at J; junction bases unmatched: 9. The CDR3 spans 15 residues. Germline V gene data show CDR1 as SGHDN and CDR2 as FVKESK. The CDR3 DNA is TGTGCCAGCAGCATAAGTCCGGGACAGACCTACGAGCAGTACTTC. This encodes CASSISPGQTYEQYF.

This clonotype has at least ten counts. The junction differs from germline at one of its ends, possibly a read error. The chain has TRBV5-1 and TRBJ2-2; 7 bases agree with TRBD1. This CDR3 region has 15 residues. Germline V gives CDR1 SGHRS, CDR2 YFSETQ. CDR3 nucleotides: TGTGCCAGCAGCCCCCGGACAGGGAACACCGGGGAGCTGTTTTTT. Protein sequence: CASSPRTGNTGELFF.

This clonotype was observed a single time. The chain joins TRBV5-1 to TRBJ2-1; 14 nucleotides match TRBD2. The germline CDR1 and CDR2 sequences are SGHRS and YFSETQ. Trimming cost V 4 bases and J 7 bases; bases outside gene matches: 13. This CDR3 is built from 18 residues. The CDR3 loop reads CASSPGTSGSLRVNEQFF. CDR3 in DNA: TGCGCCAGCAGCCCCGGGACTAGCGGGAGTTTGAGGGTTAATGAGCAGTTCTTC.

This clonotype showed up many times. This chain connects TRBV9 to TRBJ1-3; D not resolved. The CDR3 is 14 residues long. V gave up 0 bases and J gave up 4 bases, with 8 bases separating them. In germline, CDR1 is SGDLS, CDR2 YYNGEE. This chain's CDR3 is CASSVDPVGNTIYF. CDR3 coding DNA: TGTGCCAGCAGCGTAGATCCAGTCGGAAACACCATATATTTT.

In its sample, this clonotype was seen a few times. This chain connects TRBV12-3 or TRBV12-4 to TRBJ1-4, with TRBD1 matching 7 bases. This CDR3 contains 16 residues. V trimming: 2 bases; J trimming: 8 bases; junction bases outside the gene matches: 11. The CDR3 DNA reads TGTGCCAGCAGTTTAAGGGTTAGACAGGGCGCCGAAAAACTGTTTTTT. Amino acids: CASSLRVRQGAEKLFF.

About this clonotype: Mismatch with germline at one junction end may stem from a read error. This sequence joins TRBV12-3 or TRBV12-4 and TRBJ2-7; D might be TRBD2 (5 bases). This CDR3 comprises 13 residues. Here the CDR3 DNA reads TGTGCCAGCAGTTTAGGTTCGGGCGCGGGTTATGTGTTC. It yields the protein CASSLGSGAGYVF.

This clonotype was seen repeatedly, ten times or more. V is TRBV5-5 and J is TRBJ1-6; D is unclear. The CDR3 sequence is 12 residues long. CDR1 SGHKS and CDR2 YYEKEE come from the germline V gene (reference sequence). V was clipped by 6 bases and J by 6 bases, with 7 bases between them. CDR3 protein: CASNIINSPLHF. The CDR3 coding sequence is TGTGCCAGCAACATCATTAATTCACCCCTCCACTTT.

This clonotype was seen a handful of times. The chain links TRBV7-9 to TRBJ2-3, with 7 bases aligning to TRBD2. CDR1 is SEHNR and CDR2 is FQNEAQ in the germline V gene (reference sequence). J lost 6 bases, V lost 2 bases, and 2 bases had no gene match. The CDR3 has 13 residues. CDR3 in DNA: TGTGCCAGCAGCTTAATACTAGCGGATACGCAGTATTTT. This encodes CASSLILADTQYF.

This chain uses TRBV5-6 with TRBJ1-2; 11 bases align to TRBD1. Germline V CDR1 and CDR2: SGHDT, YYEEEE. The trim removed 0 bases at V and 2 bases at J, leaving 9 bases unmatched. This CDR3 region has 18 residues. The CDR3 region is CASSLVRDRGKPNYGYTF. In nucleotides, the CDR3 is TGTGCCAGCAGCTTGGTTAGGGACAGGGGGAAACCCAACTATGGCTACACCTTC.